The 30 T cell receptor beta chains reported below all come from one sample, sequenced in a study of regulatory T cells in long-lasting Graves disease. The time point here: newly diagnosed GD, antithyroid drugs for less than 3 months. Generation of the TCR library employed RNA extracted from PBMCs. For TCR beta, libraries came from iRepertoire HTBI primers and Arm-PCR of CDR3 regions. In TCRdb, the multiplex PCR reads were re-called with MiXCR into one record per CDR3 protein. The sample carries around 470,000 distinct CDR3 sequences, 14% recorded once. The data were also submitted as part of a second study, on T cells in Graves' hyperthyroidism and ophthalmopathy.

This specimen was peripheral blood mononuclear cells (PBMCs), taken at new diagnosis, from a patient treated with antithyroid drugs. These receptors were taken from a woman aged 45-60 years with Graves disease.

A note on this clonotype: A much bigger clone sits one base away, suggesting this may be a read error. V gene TRBV4-2 combines with J gene TRBJ2-7; D uncertain. The CDR3 has 13 residues. V shed 0 bases and J shed 4 bases, with 7 bases lying between them. In germline, CDR1 is LGHNA, CDR2 YNFKEQ. The chain's CDR3 is CASSQEPFYEQYF. For the CDR3, the DNA is TGTGCCAGCAGCCAAGAGCCCTTTTACGAGCAGTACTTC.

This clonotype was recorded at least ten times. The chain recombines TRBV7-3 with TRBJ2-1; no clear D gene. The CDR3 covers 15 residues. CDR1 and CDR2 from the germline V gene are SGHTA and FQGTGA. Trimming stripped 5 bases from V and 0 bases from J, with 11 bases between. CDR3 nucleotide sequence: TGTGCCAGCAGCCACGACGGATACTCCTACAATGAGCAGTTCTTC. Protein sequence: CASSHDGYSYNEQFF.

This clonotype was seen many times. The rearrangement joins TRBV7-9 to TRBJ2-1; no clear D gene. Deletions cut 5 bases from V and 0 bases from J, with 20 bases between. This CDR3 contains 18 residues. Germline CDR1 SEHNR, CDR2 FQNEAQ (reference sequence). The CDR3 spells CASSPPWLGKSSYNEQFF. CDR3 sequence (DNA): TGTGCCAGCAGCCCCCCCTGGTTGGGCAAAAGCTCCTACAATGAGCAGTTCTTC.

This clonotype was seen only once. A single base separates this from a much larger clone, so it may be a read error. V usage is TRBV7-9 and J usage is TRBJ2-1; tentative D call: TRBD2 (5 bases). Germline loops: CDR1 SEHNR, CDR2 FQNEAQ (reference sequence). Trimming pared 2 bases from V and 3 bases from J, leaving 11 bases between. This CDR3 has 15 amino acids. The CDR3 reads CASSLLATYYNEQFF. Written as DNA, the CDR3 is TGTGCCAGCAGCTTACTAGCTACGTACTACAATGAGCAGTTCTTC. Full variable domain (remainder filled in from reference TRBV7-9 and TRBJ2-1): DTGVSQNPRHKITKRGQNVTFRCDPISEHNRLYWYRQTLGQGPEFLTYFQNEAQLEKSRLLSDRFSAERPKGSFSTLEIQRTEQGDSAMYLCASSLLATYYNEQFFGPGTRLTVL.

This clonotype appeared many times. The genes are TRBV7-3 and TRBJ2-3, with TRBD2 matching 7 bases. CDR1 is SGHTA, CDR2 FQGTGA, per germline. This CDR3 spans 17 amino acids. The ends lost 5 bases at V and 2 bases at J; junction bases unmatched: 13. CDR3: CASSPGGGSGPTDTQYF. For the CDR3, the DNA is TGTGCCAGCAGCCCTGGTGGGGGTAGCGGGCCCACAGATACGCAGTATTTT.

Note on this clonotype: A much larger clone differs from this one at a single base, so this may be a read error. V and J are TRBV5-8 and TRBJ2-5; D perhaps matches TRBD2 (5 bases). In germline, CDR1 is SGHTS, CDR2 YDEGEE. The CDR3 loop spans 14 amino acids. DNA of the CDR3: TGTGTCAGCAGCTTGTTTGTGGGAGTGGAGACCCAGTACTTC. This translates into CVSSLFVGVETQYF.

There are many counts of this clonotype. This chain connects TRBV28 to TRBJ2-7; TRBD2 matches at 8 bases. CDR3 length equals 15 residues. The V and J ends lost 2 bases and 4 bases, in that order; junction bases with no gene match: 7. Germline V lookup: CDR1 MDHEN, CDR2 SYDVKM. CDR3 nucleotides: TGTGCCAGCAGTTTACTGGTAGCGGGGAGATACGAGCAGTACTTC. The encoded protein is CASSLLVAGRYEQYF.

Note on this clonotype: An end of the junction does not agree with germline; a read error may underlie this. The chain has TRBV7-7 and TRBJ2-2, with D possibly TRBD2 on 6 matching bases. CDR1 and CDR2 (germline): SSHAT, FNYEAQ (reference sequence). The CDR3 runs to 15 residues. CDR3 sequence reads: CASSSDTAGTGELFF. The CDR3 DNA sequence: TGTGCTAGCAGCTCGGACACGGCGGGGACCGGGGAGCTGTTTTTT.

This clonotype was recorded a few times. The J gene is TRBJ1-5, the V gene TRBV14, with D maybe TRBD1 (6 bases). Trimming removed 0 bases at V and 0 bases at J, with 21 bases between. From germline, CDR1 is SGHDN and CDR2 FVKESK. The CDR3 has 20 residues. The CDR3 is CASSQEEEFRQADSNQPQHF. The CDR3 DNA reads as TGTGCCAGCAGCCAAGAAGAGGAATTTCGACAGGCTGATAGCAATCAGCCCCAGCATTTT.

The table lists this clonotype with a count of one. This clone may be a read error of a much larger clone one base away. CDR3: CASSGGGQSIYGQYF. The CDR3 DNA is TGTGCCAGCAGCGGAGGGGGACAATCGATCTACGGGCAGTACTTC. The V and J genes are TRBV7-6 and TRBJ2-7, with D perhaps given as TRBD1 or TRBD2 (6 bases each). This CDR3 is 15 amino acids long. Germline CDR1 is SGHVS and CDR2 is FNYEAQ.

There are a few counts of this clonotype. The chain joins TRBV9 to TRBJ2-3; possibly TRBD2 for D (5 bases). The J call may be mistaken, given a closer DNA end match to TRBJ2-5. The germline V gene encodes CDR1 SGDLS and CDR2 YYNGEE. The CDR3 contains 14 residues. The CDR3, as DNA: TGTGCCAGCAGCGTTCCGGGAAATCACGAGACCCAGTACTTC. Protein sequence: CASSVPGNHETQYF.

V is TRBV19 and J is TRBJ2-7, with D perhaps assigned TRBD1 or TRBD2 (5 bases each). There are 15 residues in the CDR3. CDR1 and CDR2 from the germline V gene are LNHDA and SQIVND (reference sequence). Trimming removed 3 bases at V and 0 bases at J, with 12 bases between. The CDR3 sequence: CASSIWQGASYEQYF. CDR3 coding DNA: TGTGCCAGTAGTATTTGGCAGGGAGCCTCCTACGAGCAGTACTTC.

The table lists this clonotype with many counts. V usage is TRBV27 and J usage is TRBJ2-2; TRBD1 aligns across 10 bases. Germline trimming cut 6 bases from V and 4 bases from J; bases unmatched to any gene: 2. Germline CDR1 is MNHEY and CDR2 is SMNVEV (reference sequence). The CDR3 consists of 14 residues. The CDR3 DNA sequence: TGTGCCAGCAGGTGGACAGGGGGCACCGGGGAGCTGTTTTTT. Its translation is CASRWTGGTGELFF.

Points on this clonotype: At one of its ends the junction is not consistent with the germline gene, which may arise from a read error. The chain carries TRBV5-1 and TRBJ2-7; maybe TRBD1 (7 bases). The germline gives CDR1 SGHRS, CDR2 YFSETQ. The CDR3 contains 15 residues. The CDR3 protein is CASSPDREASYEQHF. The CDR3 coding sequence is TGCGCCAGCAGCCCCGACAGGGAGGCGTCCTACGAGCAGCACTTC.

This clonotype was counted between two and nine times. This rearrangement joins TRBV5-1 to TRBJ2-1; 10 bases agree with TRBD2. J lost 0 bases, V lost 1 base, and 10 bases had no gene match. Germline CDR1 reads SGHRS; CDR2 reads YFSETQ. The length of the CDR3 is 19 residues. Here the CDR3 reads CASSLTSGATRSSYNEQFF. DNA of the CDR3: TGCGCCAGCAGCTTGACTAGCGGGGCGACTAGGAGCTCCTACAATGAGCAGTTCTTC.

The rearrangement uses TRBV28 and TRBJ1-5, with TRBD1 as a possible D gene (5 bases). Germline-derived CDR1 and CDR2 are MDHEN and SYDVKM. V dropped 3 bases and J dropped 5 bases, with 11 bases sitting between them. The CDR3 is 14 amino acids. Written as DNA, the CDR3 is TGTGCCAGCAGTTTTTGGGGGGTTGATCAGCCCCAGCATTTT. This gives the protein CASSFWGVDQPQHF.

There are many counts of this clonotype. The rearrangement joins TRBV3-1 to TRBJ2-3, with 12 bases lining up with TRBD2. Trimming took 5 bases from V and 0 from J; bases not matched to a gene: 3. The CDR3 is made up of 16 amino acids. CDR1 LGHDT and CDR2 YNNKEL come from the germline V gene (reference sequence). This CDR3 is CASSRTSGVSTDTQYF. The CDR3 DNA follows: TGTGCCAGCAGCAGGACTAGCGGGGTGAGCACAGATACGCAGTATTTT.

A note on this clonotype: A much larger clone differs from this one at a single base, so this may be a read error. The chain employs TRBV6-1 and TRBJ1-6, with 9 bases fitting TRBD1. Trimming cost V 3 bases and J 8 bases; bases outside gene matches: 2. Germline V gives CDR1 MNHNS, CDR2 SASEGT. This CDR3 region has 14 residues. The CDR3 nucleotides read TGTGCCAGCAGTGAGAGGACAGGGGATTCACCCCTCCACTTT. It yields the protein CASSERTGDSPLHF.

This clonotype was counted only a few times. An end of the junction does not agree with germline; a read error may underlie this. The chain combines TRBV6-9 with TRBJ2-2, with TRBD2 matching over 11 bases. CDR3 size: 20 residues. Germline lookup yields CDR1 MNHGY and CDR2 SVAAGI. The CDR3 DNA reads TGCGCCAGCAGCCACAACCTTAGGGGACTAGCGGCTATGAACACCGGGGAGCTGTTTTTT. Its protein product is CASSHNLRGLAAMNTGELFF.

This clonotype was recorded many times. This chain joins TRBV7-3 and TRBJ1-3; no firm D call. Germline V gene data show CDR1 as SGHTA and CDR2 as FQGTGA. This CDR3 has 13 amino acids. The germline V and J ends were trimmed by 6 bases and 2 bases, with 8 bases remaining between them. CDR3 sequence (DNA): TGTGCCAGCAGTTACGACCCTGGAAACACCATATATTTT. It specifies CASSYDPGNTIYF.

The V call is TRBV7-9, the J call TRBJ1-1, with 7 bases identical to TRBD1. The germline V gene encodes CDR1 SEHNR and CDR2 FQNEAQ (reference sequence). V lost 0 bases to trimming and J lost 8 bases; unmatched junction nucleotides: 3. CDR3 length: 13 residues. The CDR3 spells CASSLAGTVEAFF. The CDR3 nucleotides are TGTGCCAGCAGCTTAGCTGGGACAGTAGAAGCTTTCTTT.

This clonotype was observed at least ten times. The V and J genes are TRBV7-2 and TRBJ2-3; D unresolved. Germline V gene lookup returns CDR1 SGHTA and CDR2 FQGNSA. The CDR3 is made up of 12 amino acids. Trimming cost V 3 bases and J 4 bases, with 5 bases left between them. The CDR3 bases are TGTGCCAGCAGCTTGTTCTCAGATACGCAGTATTTT. Its protein product is CASSLFSDTQYF.

This clonotype was counted ten times or more. This chain links TRBV24-1 with TRBJ2-3; tentative D call: TRBD1 (6 bases). The J call may be mistaken, given a closer DNA end match to TRBJ2-1. There are 13 residues in the CDR3. CDR1 KGHDR and CDR2 SFDVKD come from the germline V gene. The CDR3 nucleotides are TGTGCCACCAGTGATCCGGACAGAAACCCGCAGTTCTTC. This sequence encodes CATSDPDRNPQFF.

Concerning this clonotype itself: A much bigger clone sits one base away, suggesting this may be a read error. The chain has TRBV28 and TRBJ2-1; tentative D call: TRBD1 (5 bases). In germline, CDR1 is MDHEN, CDR2 SYDVKM. V lost 5 bases and J lost 3, with 14 bases in between. The CDR3 consists of 15 residues. This CDR3 is CASSLQQVGYNEQFF. CDR3 nucleotides: TGTGCCAGCAGTCTGCAACAGGTCGGCTACAATGAGCAGTTCTTC.

The sample holds many counts of this clonotype. This rearrangement joins TRBV27 to TRBJ2-2; the match to TRBD1 covers 9 bases. Looked up from germline, CDR1 is MNHEY and CDR2 is SMNVEV (reference sequence). The CDR3 is 15 residues long. Losses at the gene ends were 10 bases for V and 5 bases for J; bases not matched to a gene: 11. The CDR3 DNA reads TGTGCCACCCTCAGGGGGACAGGGTCTACCGGGGAGCTGTTTTTT. Residues: CATLRGTGSTGELFF.

Comment on this clonotype: One base away lies a much larger clone, so this may be a sequencing read error. The V call is TRBV10-3, the J call TRBJ1-1; 8 nucleotides align to TRBD1. CDR1 is ENHRY, CDR2 SYGVKD, per germline. This CDR3 is 14 amino acids long. The junction had 7 bases not matched to a gene; V was cut back by 7 bases and J by 3 bases. This chain's CDR3 is CAITGTGLDTEAFF. For the CDR3, the DNA is TGTGCCATCACCGGGACAGGTCTAGACACTGAAGCTTTCTTT.

This clonotype appeared many times. This sequence joins TRBV20-1 and TRBJ2-3; TRBD2 agrees at 7 bases. The CDR3 contains 14 residues. V lost 7 bases to trimming and J lost 2 bases; unmatched junction nucleotides: 9. Looked up from germline, CDR1 is DFQATT and CDR2 is SNEGSKA (reference sequence). The CDR3 region has the DNA TGCAGTGTTCATAGCGGGCACTACACAGATACGCAGTATTTT. It encodes CSVHSGHYTDTQYF.

This clonotype was counted a few times. This chain connects TRBV20-1 to TRBJ2-3; a weak D match, TRBD2 (5 bases). The CDR3 covers 14 residues. Germline values: CDR1 DFQATT, CDR2 SNEGSKA (reference sequence). Trimming stripped 1 base from V and 3 bases from J, with 11 bases between. Here the CDR3 reads CSARVRGLTDTQYF. The DNA for the CDR3 is TGCAGTGCTAGAGTACGGGGATTGACAGATACGCAGTATTTT.

Many counts were recorded for this clonotype. This rearrangement joins TRBV29-1 to TRBJ2-3, with 7 bases that match TRBD2. Germline CDR1 reads SQVTM; CDR2 reads ANQGSEA. The CDR3 is 13 amino acids. Losses at the gene ends were 4 bases for V and 3 bases for J; bases not matched to a gene: 4. CDR3 sequence reads: CSVVSGGTDTQYF. The CDR3 DNA reads as TGCAGCGTTGTTTCGGGGGGAACAGATACGCAGTATTTT.

This clonotype was found many times. The rearrangement links TRBV3-1 to TRBJ2-7; 9 nucleotides align to TRBD1. This CDR3 contains 14 residues. The germline gives CDR1 LGHDT, CDR2 YNNKEL (reference sequence). V lost 5 bases and J lost 6; bases outside the gene matches: 8. CDR3 sequence: CASSGTGRFGEQYF. The CDR3 region has the DNA TGTGCCAGCAGCGGGACAGGGAGGTTTGGCGAGCAGTACTTC.